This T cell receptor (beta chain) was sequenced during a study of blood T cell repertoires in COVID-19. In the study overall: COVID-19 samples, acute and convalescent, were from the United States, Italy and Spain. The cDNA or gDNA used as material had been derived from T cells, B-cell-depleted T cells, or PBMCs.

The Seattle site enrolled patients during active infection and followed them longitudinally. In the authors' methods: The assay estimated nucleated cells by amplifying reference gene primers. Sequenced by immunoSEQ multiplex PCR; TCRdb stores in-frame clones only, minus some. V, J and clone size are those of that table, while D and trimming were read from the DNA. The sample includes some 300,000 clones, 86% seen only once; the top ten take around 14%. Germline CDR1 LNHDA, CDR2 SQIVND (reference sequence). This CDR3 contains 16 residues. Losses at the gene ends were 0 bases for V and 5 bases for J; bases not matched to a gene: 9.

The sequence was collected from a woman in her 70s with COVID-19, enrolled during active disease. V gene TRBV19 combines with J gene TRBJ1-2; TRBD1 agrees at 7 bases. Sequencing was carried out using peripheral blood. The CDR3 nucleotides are TGTGCCAGTAGTATAGATCCCCCCCGGGACAGATATGGCTACACCTTC. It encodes CASSIDPPRDRYGYTF.